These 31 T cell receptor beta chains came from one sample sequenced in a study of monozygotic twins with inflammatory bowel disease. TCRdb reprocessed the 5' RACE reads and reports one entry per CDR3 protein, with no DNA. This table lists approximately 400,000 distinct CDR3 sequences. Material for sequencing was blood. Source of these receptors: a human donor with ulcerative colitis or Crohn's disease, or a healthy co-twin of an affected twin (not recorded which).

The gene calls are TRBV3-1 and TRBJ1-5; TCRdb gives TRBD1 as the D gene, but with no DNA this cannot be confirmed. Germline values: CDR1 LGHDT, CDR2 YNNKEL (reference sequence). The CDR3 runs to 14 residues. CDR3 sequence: CASSQDAGNQPQHF.

The CDR3 region is CASSPDGQGNEKLFF. The chain is built from TRBV12-3 or TRBV12-4 and TRBJ1-4; there is no DNA to check the TCRdb D call of TRBD1. The CDR3 has 15 amino acids.

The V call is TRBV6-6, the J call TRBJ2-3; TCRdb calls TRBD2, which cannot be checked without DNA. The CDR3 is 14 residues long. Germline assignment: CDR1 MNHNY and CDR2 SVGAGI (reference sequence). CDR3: CASSFEGSTDTQYF.

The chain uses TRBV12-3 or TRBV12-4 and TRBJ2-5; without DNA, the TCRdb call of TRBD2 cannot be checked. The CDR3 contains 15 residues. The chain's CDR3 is CASSLGGSSQGTQYF.

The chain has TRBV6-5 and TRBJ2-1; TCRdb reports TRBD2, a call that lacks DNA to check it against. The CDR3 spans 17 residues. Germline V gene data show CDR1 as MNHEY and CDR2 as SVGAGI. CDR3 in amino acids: CASSYATGTSGSNEQFF.

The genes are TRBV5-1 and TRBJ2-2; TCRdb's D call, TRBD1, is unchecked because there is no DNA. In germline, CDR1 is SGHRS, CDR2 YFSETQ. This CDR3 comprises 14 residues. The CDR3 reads CASSRDRSTGELFF. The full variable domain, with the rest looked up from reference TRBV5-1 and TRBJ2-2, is KAGVTQTPRYLIKTRGQQVTLSCSPISGHRSVSWYQQTPGQGLQFLFEYFSETQRNKGNFPGRFSGRQFSNSRSEMNVSTLELGDSALYLCASSRDRSTGELFFGEGSRLTVL.

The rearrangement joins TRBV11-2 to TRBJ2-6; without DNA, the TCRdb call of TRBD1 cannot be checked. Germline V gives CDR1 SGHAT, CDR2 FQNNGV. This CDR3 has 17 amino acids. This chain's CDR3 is CASSLDRRGRGANVLTF.

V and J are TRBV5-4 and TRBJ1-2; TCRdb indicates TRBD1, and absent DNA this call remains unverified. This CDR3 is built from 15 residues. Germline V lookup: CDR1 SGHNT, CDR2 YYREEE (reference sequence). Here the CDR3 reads CASSLTDRGDYGYTF. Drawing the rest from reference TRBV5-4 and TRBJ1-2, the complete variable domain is ETGVTQSPTHLIKTRGQQVTLRCSSQSGHNTVSWYQQALGQGPQFIFQYYREEENGRGNFPPRFSGLQFPNYSSELNVNALELDDSALYLCASSLTDRGDYGYTFGSGTRLTVV.

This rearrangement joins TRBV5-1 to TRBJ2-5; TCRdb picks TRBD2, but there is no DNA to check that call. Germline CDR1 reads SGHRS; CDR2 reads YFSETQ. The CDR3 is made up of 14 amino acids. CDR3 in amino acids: CASSPEAVRQTQYF. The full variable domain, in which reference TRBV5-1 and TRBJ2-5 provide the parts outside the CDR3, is KAGVTQTPRYLIKTRGQQVTLSCSPISGHRSVSWYQQTPGQGLQFLFEYFSETQRNKGNFPGRFSGRQFSNSRSEMNVSTLELGDSALYLCASSPEAVRQTQYFGPGTRLLVL.

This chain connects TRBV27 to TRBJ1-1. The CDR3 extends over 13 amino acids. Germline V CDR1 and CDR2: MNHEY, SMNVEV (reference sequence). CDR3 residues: CASRWTVYTEAFF.

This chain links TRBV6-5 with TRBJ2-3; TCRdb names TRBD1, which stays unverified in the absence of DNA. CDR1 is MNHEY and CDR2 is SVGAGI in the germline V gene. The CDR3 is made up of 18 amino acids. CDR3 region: CASSYRGGSPSLTDTQYF.

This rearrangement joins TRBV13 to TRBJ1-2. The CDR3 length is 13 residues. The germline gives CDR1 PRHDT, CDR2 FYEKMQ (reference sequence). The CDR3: CASSSRTVYGYTF. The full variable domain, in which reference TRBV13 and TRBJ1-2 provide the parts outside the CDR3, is AAGVIQSPRHLIKEKRETATLKCYPIPRHDTVYWYQQGPGQDPQFLISFYEKMQSDKGSIPDRFSAQQFSDYHSELNMSSLELGDSALYFCASSSRTVYGYTFGSGTRLTVV.

CDR3 protein: CAISESRHEQFF. J is TRBJ2-1 and V is TRBV10-3. The germline CDR1 and CDR2 sequences are ENHRY and SYGVKD. The CDR3 extends over 12 amino acids.

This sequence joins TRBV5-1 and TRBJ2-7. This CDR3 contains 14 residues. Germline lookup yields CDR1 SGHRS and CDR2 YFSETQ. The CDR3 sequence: CASSLGGRSYEQYF.

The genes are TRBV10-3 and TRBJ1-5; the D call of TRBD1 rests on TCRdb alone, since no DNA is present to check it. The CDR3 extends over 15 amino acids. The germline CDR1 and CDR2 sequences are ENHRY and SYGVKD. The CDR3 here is CAIGPLTGGGQPQHF.

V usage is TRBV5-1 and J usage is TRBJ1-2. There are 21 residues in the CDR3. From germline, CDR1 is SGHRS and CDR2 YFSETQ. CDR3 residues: CASSPGLRSGNLLGSGYGYTF. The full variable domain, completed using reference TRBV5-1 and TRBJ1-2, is KAGVTQTPRYLIKTRGQQVTLSCSPISGHRSVSWYQQTPGQGLQFLFEYFSETQRNKGNFPGRFSGRQFSNSRSEMNVSTLELGDSALYLCASSPGLRSGNLLGSGYGYTFGSGTRLTVV.

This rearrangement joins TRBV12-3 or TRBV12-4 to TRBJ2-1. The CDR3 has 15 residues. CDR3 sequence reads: CASSFGAILTHEQFF.

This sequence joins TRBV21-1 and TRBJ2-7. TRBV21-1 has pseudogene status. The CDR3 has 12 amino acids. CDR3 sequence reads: CASSKGIHEQYF.

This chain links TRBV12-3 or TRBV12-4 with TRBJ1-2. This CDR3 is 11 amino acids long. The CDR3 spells CASSYLTGHSF.

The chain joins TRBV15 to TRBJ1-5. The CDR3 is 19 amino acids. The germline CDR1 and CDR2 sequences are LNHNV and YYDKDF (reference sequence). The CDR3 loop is CATSRDLVGGSLQGQPQHF.

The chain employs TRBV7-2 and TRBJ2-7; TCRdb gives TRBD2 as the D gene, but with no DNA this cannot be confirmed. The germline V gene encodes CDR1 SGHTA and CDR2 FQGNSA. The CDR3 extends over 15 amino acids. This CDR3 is CASSPFLAGSYEQYF.

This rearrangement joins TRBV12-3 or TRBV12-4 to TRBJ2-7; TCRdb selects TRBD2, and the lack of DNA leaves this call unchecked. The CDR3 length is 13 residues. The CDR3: CASSFWALYEQYF.

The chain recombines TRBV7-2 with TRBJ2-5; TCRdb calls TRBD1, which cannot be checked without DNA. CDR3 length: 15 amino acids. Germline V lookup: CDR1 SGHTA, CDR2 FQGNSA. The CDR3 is CASNSEPRPGETQYF.

The CDR3 protein is CASSERTGGVGGELFF. The chain is built from TRBV2 and TRBJ2-2; the D call from TCRdb, TRBD1, cannot be confirmed without DNA. Germline CDR1 and CDR2: SNHLY and FYNNEI. The CDR3 runs to 16 residues.

The CDR3 sequence is CASSSSRPGSQETQYF. The chain employs TRBV5-5 and TRBJ2-5; lacking DNA, the TRBD2 call made by TCRdb goes unchecked. This CDR3 is built from 16 residues. Germline lookup yields CDR1 SGHKS and CDR2 YYEKEE (reference sequence).

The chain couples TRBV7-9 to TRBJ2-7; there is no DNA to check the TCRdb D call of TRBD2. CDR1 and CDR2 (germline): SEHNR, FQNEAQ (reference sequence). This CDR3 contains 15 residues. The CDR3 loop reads CASSPGPARGYEQYF.

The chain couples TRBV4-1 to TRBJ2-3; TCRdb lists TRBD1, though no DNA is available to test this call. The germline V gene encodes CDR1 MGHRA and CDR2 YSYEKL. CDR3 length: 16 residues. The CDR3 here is CASSLGTGTGTDTQYF.

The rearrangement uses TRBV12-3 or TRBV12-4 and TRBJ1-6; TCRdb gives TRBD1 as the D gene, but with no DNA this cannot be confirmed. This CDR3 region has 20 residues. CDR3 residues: CASSFLNRRDRGVVGSPLHF.

CDR3 loop: CASSPLGDSYEQYF. The chain couples TRBV18 to TRBJ2-7. CDR3 length: 14 residues. Germline-derived CDR1 and CDR2 are KGHSH and LQKENI.

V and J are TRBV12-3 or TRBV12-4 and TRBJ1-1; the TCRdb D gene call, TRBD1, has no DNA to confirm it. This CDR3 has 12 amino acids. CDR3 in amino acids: CASSLRQRKAFF.

CDR3 sequence: CASSQDLAGYNTGELFF. The chain has TRBV4-3 and TRBJ2-2; the D call from TCRdb, TRBD2, cannot be confirmed without DNA. CDR1 is LGHNA and CDR2 is YSLEER in the germline V gene. The CDR3 consists of 17 residues.